This passage covers 17 T cell receptor beta chains from one sample sequenced in a study of blood T cell repertoires in COVID-19. Method: immunoSEQ multiplex PCR; TCRdb's copy keeps in-frame clones and lacks some. The data show about 180,000 clones, about 86% seen once. The specimen sequenced was peripheral blood. The origin of the receptors is a man aged 45-65 years with active or convalescent COVID-19.

The chain uses TRBV10-2 and TRBJ1-3, with D possibly matching TRBD1 (6 bases). Trimming cost V 2 bases and J 4 bases, with 12 bases left between them. Germline V gene sequence: CDR1 WSHSY, CDR2 SAAADI. The CDR3 covers 15 residues. The CDR3 sequence: CASSEIQGHGNTIYF. CDR3 coding DNA: TGCGCCAGCAGTGAGATTCAGGGGCACGGAAACACCATATATTTT.

This chain links TRBV7-3 with TRBJ2-7; 9 bases map to TRBD2. The CDR3 length is 14 residues. The V segment lost 5 bases and the J segment 5 bases; nucleotides outside the gene matches: 7. Per the germline V gene, CDR1 is SGHTA and CDR2 is FQGTGA. DNA of the CDR3: TGTGCCAGCAGCACCGGGACTAGCACCCACGAGCAGTACTTC. It specifies CASSTGTSTHEQYF.

The chain joins TRBV11-1 to TRBJ1-1; 7 nucleotides match TRBD1. Trimming took 3 bases from V and 5 from J; bases not matched to a gene: 6. Germline V CDR1 and CDR2: SGHAT, FQDESV (reference sequence). The CDR3 covers 14 residues. CDR3 DNA: TGTGCCAGCAGCTTCATCCAGGGGGGAACTGAAGCTTTCTTT. Protein product: CASSFIQGGTEAFF.

This chain uses TRBV19 with TRBJ1-5; D not certain. CDR1 and CDR2 (germline): LNHDA, SQIVND (reference sequence). The V gene lost 7 bases and the J gene lost 6 bases, with 22 bases spanning the gap. The CDR3 runs 16 residues. The CDR3 region has the DNA TGTGCCAGTACCCCGAACCCCATCCTTCGGGGTCAGCCCCAGCATTTT. Protein sequence: CASTPNPILRGQPQHF.

This chain joins TRBV7-2 and TRBJ2-1; possible D gene TRBD1, 6 bases. Trimming removed 5 bases from V and 9 bases from J, with 14 bases in between. The CDR3 runs 13 residues. Germline-derived CDR1 and CDR2 are SGHTA and FQGNSA. The CDR3 sequence is CASSLQGLGEQFF. DNA of the CDR3: TGTGCCAGCAGCCTACAGGGTTTAGGTGAGCAGTTCTTC. Full variable domain (outside the CDR3, taken from reference TRBV7-2 and TRBJ2-1): GAGVSQSPSNKVTEKGKDVELRCDPISGHTALYWYRQSLGQGLEFLIYFQGNSAPDKSGLPSDRFSAERTGGSVSTLTIQRTQQEDSAVYLCASSLQGLGEQFFGPGTRLTVL.

The CDR3 region has the DNA TGTGCCAGCAGAAGACAGGTACAGACCCAGTACTTC. This translates into CASRRQVQTQYF. The chain carries TRBV12-3 or TRBV12-4 and TRBJ2-5, with D perhaps matching TRBD1 (6 bases). The V end was cut by 6 bases, the J end by 6 bases, with 11 bases between. The CDR3 covers 12 residues.

The V call is TRBV7-2, the J call TRBJ2-5; TRBD1 aligns across 7 bases. This CDR3 comprises 13 residues. The germline V gene has CDR1 SGHTA and CDR2 FQGNSA. With V trimmed by 5 bases and J by 2 bases, 2 bases remained unmatched. This CDR3 is CASSRDRQETQYF. In nucleotides, the CDR3 is TGTGCCAGCAGCCGGGACAGACAAGAGACCCAGTACTTC.

The chain couples TRBV4-3 to TRBJ2-7, with a tentative D call TRBD1 (6 bases). The CDR3 sequence is 14 residues long. With 4 bases removed from V and 4 bases from J, the gap between germline ends came to 14 bases. Per germline, CDR1 LGHNA and CDR2 YSLEER. The CDR3 sequence: CASSPGVPNYEQYF. The CDR3 bases are TGCGCCAGCAGCCCAGGGGTGCCAAATTACGAGCAGTACTTC.

The V call is TRBV6-5, the J call TRBJ1-2; 7 bases are a match to TRBD1. The CDR3 spans 14 residues. Germline lookup yields CDR1 MNHEY and CDR2 SVGAGI. The junction had 4 bases not matched to a gene; V was cut back by 2 bases and J by 4 bases. In nucleotides, the CDR3 is TGTGCCAGCAGTTACGACAGGGCTCCCTATGGCTACACCTTC. Its translation is CASSYDRAPYGYTF.

The rearrangement joins TRBV6-1 to TRBJ1-2; 8 positions agree with TRBD1. This CDR3 is 15 amino acids long. Germline values: CDR1 MNHNS, CDR2 SASEGT. V lost 2 bases to trimming and J lost 7 bases; unmatched junction nucleotides: 9. CDR3 amino acids: CASSERDRGRGGYTF. CDR3 nucleotides: TGTGCCAGCAGTGAAAGAGACAGGGGAAGGGGTGGCTACACCTTC.

The chain is built from TRBV28 and TRBJ2-7, with 7 nucleotides matching TRBD1. The CDR3 spans 15 residues. V lost 1 base to trimming and J lost 5 bases; unmatched junction nucleotides: 8. Germline V gene data show CDR1 as MDHEN and CDR2 as SYDVKM. CDR3 protein: CASSLYSTGINEQYF. CDR3 sequence (DNA): TGTGCCAGCAGTTTATACTCGACAGGGATCAACGAGCAGTACTTC. Drawing the rest from reference TRBV28 and TRBJ2-7, the complete variable domain is DVKVTQSSRYLVKRTGEKVFLECVQDMDHENMFWYRQDPGLGLRLIYFSYDVKMKEKGDIPEGYSVSREKKERFSLILESASTNQTSMYLCASSLYSTGINEQYFGPGTRLTVT.

This chain uses TRBV7-7 with TRBJ2-5; 7 nucleotides align to TRBD1. The J segment lost 4 bases and the V segment lost 2 bases, leaving 10 bases of the junction unmatched. Germline assignment: CDR1 SSHAT and CDR2 FNYEAQ (reference sequence). The CDR3 contains 16 residues. The CDR3 reads CASSLMVEGARETQYF. The CDR3 nucleotides are TGTGCCAGCAGCTTAATGGTTGAGGGGGCACGAGAGACCCAGTACTTC.

This clone was found once. The V gene is TRBV4-1, the J gene TRBJ1-6, with TRBD1 identical over 10 bases. The V gene end was trimmed by 4 bases and the J gene end by 0 bases; junction bases not matched to a gene: 12. Germline CDR1 and CDR2: MGHRA and YSYEKL. CDR3 size: 20 residues. CDR3 coding DNA: TGCGCCAGCAGCCTGACATGGGACAGGGGATTTGGCTCCTATAATTCACCCCTCCACTTT. It codes for CASSLTWDRGFGSYNSPLHF.

For the CDR3, the DNA is TGTGCCAGCAGCTTAACCCGGTTAGATACGCAGTATTTT. Its protein is CASSLTRLDTQYF. The chain combines TRBV7-3 with TRBJ2-3; D ambiguous. V shed 0 bases and J shed 5 bases, with 6 bases lying between them. Germline lookup yields CDR1 SGHTA and CDR2 FQGTGA. The CDR3 has 13 residues.

The rearrangement uses TRBV4-2 and TRBJ2-5, with 10 bases fitting TRBD2. From germline, CDR1 is LGHNA and CDR2 YNFKEQ. There are 16 residues in the CDR3. V dropped 5 bases and J dropped 3; count of bases not matched to a gene: 9. The CDR3 bases are TGTGCCAGCAGCACCCGGACTAGCGGAGACAAAGAGACCCAGTACTTC. It yields the protein CASSTRTSGDKETQYF.

The CDR3: CASSRGTGDGNTIYF. In nucleotides, the CDR3 is TGTGCCAGCAGCCGAGGGACAGGGGACGGAAACACCATATATTTT. This chain joins TRBV11-1 and TRBJ1-3; 10 bases are a match to TRBD1. V was pared by 5 bases and J by 4 bases, with 5 bases of the junction left unmatched. The CDR3 spans 15 residues. CDR1 is SGHAT, CDR2 FQDESV, per germline (reference sequence).

The chain links TRBV19 to TRBJ2-5; 7 bases agree with TRBD2. The CDR3 contains 16 residues. Germline CDR1 LNHDA, CDR2 SQIVND (reference sequence). J lost 5 bases, V lost 3 bases, and 12 bases had no gene match. The CDR3 here is CASSMGGSSIRETQYF. In DNA form, the CDR3 reads TGTGCCAGTAGTATGGGCGGGAGTAGTATCAGGGAGACCCAGTACTTC.